The TCR beta chain under discussion was sequenced for a study of T-cell memory formation after mild COVID-19. Constant-segment primers were used for 5'RACE, and the resulting TCR alpha and TCR beta cDNA libraries carried sample barcodes and UMIs. MiXCR was run by TCRdb on the 5' RACE reads, yielding one entry per CDR3 protein. The sample has 300,000 to 400,000 distinct CDR3 sequences, around 28% seen once. Trimming removed 2 bases from V and 5 bases from J, with 9 bases in between. The length of the CDR3 is 13 residues. Looked up from germline, CDR1 is MNHEY and CDR2 is SVGAGI. The receptor was derived from an adult woman who had mild COVID-19 (a few samples of this study predate the infection). Cell type and time point are not known. This chain links TRBV6-5 with TRBJ1-1, with D hard to call. Material for sequencing was PBMCs or a T cell subset sorted from them (not recorded which). CDR3 loop: CASSYTRRTEAFF. The CDR3 DNA reads TGTGCCAGCAGTTACACCCGGAGGACTGAAGCTTTCTTT.